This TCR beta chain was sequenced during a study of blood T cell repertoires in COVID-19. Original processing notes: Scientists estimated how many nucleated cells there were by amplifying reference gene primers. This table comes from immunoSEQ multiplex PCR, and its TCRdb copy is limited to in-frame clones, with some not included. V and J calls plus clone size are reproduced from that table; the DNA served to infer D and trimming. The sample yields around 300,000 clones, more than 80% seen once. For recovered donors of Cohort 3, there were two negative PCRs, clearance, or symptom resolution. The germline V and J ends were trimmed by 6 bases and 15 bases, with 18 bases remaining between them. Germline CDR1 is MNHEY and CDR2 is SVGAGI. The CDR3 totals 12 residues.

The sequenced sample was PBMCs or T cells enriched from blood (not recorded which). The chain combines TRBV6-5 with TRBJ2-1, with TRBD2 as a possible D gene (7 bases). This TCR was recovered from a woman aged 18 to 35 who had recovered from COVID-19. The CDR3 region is CASRQSSGGAFF. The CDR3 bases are TGTGCCAGCAGACAATCGTCGGGGGGCGCGTTCTTC.